This TCR beta chain came from a study of post-analysis software for immune sequencing data. Presence of unique molecular identifiers characterized the TCR beta cDNA libraries. TCRdb reanalysed the PCR reads using MiXCR and keeps one entry per CDR3 protein. The table has hundreds of thousands of distinct CDR3 sequences, over 45% seen once. Study-level findings and limits: Relative to controls, patients had five TRBV segments at higher frequency, with TRBV5-6, TRBV5-1 and TRBV20-1 among these.

Germline-derived CDR1 and CDR2 are DFQATT and SNEGSKA (reference sequence). There are 14 residues in the CDR3. On this clonotype itself: Its antigen is still unknown.

J is TRBJ2-5 and V is TRBV20-1; a weak D match, TRBD2 (6 bases). The tail of the sequence fits TRBJ2-7 better, so the J call may be wrong. Sequencing was done on a sample of blood. The sequence was collected from a girl aged 2 to 9 with multiple sclerosis. Here the CDR3 reads CSASSLARDYEQYF. The CDR3 coding sequence is TGCAGTGCTAGTTCGCTAGCGAGAGACTACGAGCAGTACTTC.